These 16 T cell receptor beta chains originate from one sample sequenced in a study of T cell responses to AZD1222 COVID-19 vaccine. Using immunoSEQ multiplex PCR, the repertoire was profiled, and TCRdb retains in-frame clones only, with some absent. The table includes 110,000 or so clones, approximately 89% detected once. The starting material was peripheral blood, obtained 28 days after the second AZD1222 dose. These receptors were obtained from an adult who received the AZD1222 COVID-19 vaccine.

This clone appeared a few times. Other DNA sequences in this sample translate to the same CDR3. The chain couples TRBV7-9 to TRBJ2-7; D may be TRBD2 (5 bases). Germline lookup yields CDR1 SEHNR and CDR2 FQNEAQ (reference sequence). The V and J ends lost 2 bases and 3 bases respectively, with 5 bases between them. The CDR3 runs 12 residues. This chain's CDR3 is CASSLSGYEQYF. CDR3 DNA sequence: TGTGCCAGCAGCTTAAGCGGCTACGAGCAGTACTTC. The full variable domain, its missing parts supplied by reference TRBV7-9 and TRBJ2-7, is DTGVSQNPRHKITKRGQNVTFRCDPISEHNRLYWYRQTLGQGPEFLTYFQNEAQLEKSRLLSDRFSAERPKGSFSTLEIQRTEQGDSAMYLCASSLSGYEQYFGPGTRLTVT.

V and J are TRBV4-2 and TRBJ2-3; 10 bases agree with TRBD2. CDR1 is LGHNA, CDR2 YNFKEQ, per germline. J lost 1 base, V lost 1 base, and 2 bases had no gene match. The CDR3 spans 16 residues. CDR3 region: CASSQAGTSGTDTQYF. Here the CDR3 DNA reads TGTGCCAGCAGCCAAGCCGGGACTAGCGGCACAGATACGCAGTATTTT.

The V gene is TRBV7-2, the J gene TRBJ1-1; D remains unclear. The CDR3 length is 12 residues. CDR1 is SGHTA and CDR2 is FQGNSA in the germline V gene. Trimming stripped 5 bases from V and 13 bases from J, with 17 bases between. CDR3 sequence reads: CASSADRRSVFF. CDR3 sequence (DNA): TGTGCCAGCAGCGCAGACCGGCGCAGCGTTTTCTTT.

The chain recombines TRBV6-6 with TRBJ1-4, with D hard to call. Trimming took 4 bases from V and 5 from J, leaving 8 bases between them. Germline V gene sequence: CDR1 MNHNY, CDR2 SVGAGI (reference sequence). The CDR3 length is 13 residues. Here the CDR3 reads CASSFQENEKLFF. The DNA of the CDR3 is TGTGCCAGCAGTTTTCAGGAAAATGAAAAACTGTTTTTT.

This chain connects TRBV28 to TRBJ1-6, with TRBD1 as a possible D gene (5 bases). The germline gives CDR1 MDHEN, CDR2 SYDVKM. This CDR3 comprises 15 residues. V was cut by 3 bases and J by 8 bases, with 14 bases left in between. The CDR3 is CASSLRTKSDSPLHF. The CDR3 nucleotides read TGTGCCAGCAGTTTGCGGACAAAATCGGATTCACCCCTCCACTTT.

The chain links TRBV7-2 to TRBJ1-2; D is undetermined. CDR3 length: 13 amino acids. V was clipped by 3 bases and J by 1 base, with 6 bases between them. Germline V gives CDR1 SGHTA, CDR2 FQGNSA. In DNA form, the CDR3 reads TGTGCCAGCAGCTTGACAAGTAACTATGGCTACACCTTC. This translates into CASSLTSNYGYTF.

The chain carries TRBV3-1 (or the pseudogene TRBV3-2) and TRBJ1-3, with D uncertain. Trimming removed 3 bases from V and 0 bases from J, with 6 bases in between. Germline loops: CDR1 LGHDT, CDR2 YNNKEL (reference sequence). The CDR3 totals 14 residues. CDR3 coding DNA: TGTGCCAGCAGCCAGGGCCACTCTGGAAACACCATATATTTT. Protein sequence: CASSQGHSGNTIYF.

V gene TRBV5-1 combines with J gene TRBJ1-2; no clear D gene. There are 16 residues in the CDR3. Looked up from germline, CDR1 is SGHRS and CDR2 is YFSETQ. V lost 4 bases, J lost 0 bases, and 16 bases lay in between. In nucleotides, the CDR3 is TGCGCCAGCAGCCAATCTGTTACCCCTACTAACTATGGCTACACCTTC. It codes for CASSQSVTPTNYGYTF.

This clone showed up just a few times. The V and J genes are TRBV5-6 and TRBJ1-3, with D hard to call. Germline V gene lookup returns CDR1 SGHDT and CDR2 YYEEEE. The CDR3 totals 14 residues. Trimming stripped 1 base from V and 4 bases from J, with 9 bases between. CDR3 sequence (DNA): TGTGCCAGCAGCTTGTTCGCAGCCGGAAACACCATATATTTT. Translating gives CASSLFAAGNTIYF. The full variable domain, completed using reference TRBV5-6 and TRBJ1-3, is DAGVTQSPTHLIKTRGQQVTLRCSPKSGHDTVSWYQQALGQGPQFIFQYYEEEERQRGNFPDRFSGHQFPNYSSELNVNALLLGDSALYLCASSLFAAGNTIYFGEGSWLTVV.

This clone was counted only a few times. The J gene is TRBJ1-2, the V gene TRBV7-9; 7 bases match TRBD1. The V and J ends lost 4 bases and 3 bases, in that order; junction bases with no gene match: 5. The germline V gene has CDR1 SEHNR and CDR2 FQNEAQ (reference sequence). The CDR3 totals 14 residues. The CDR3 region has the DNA TGTGCCAGCAGCTGGACAGGAATGGACTATGGCTACACCTTC. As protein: CASSWTGMDYGYTF.

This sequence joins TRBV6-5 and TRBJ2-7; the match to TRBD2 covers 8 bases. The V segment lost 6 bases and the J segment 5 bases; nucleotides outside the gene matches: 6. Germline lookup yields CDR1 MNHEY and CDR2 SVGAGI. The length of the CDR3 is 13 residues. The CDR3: CASRTTSGHEQYF. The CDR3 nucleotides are TGTGCCAGCAGGACCACTAGCGGCCACGAGCAGTACTTC.

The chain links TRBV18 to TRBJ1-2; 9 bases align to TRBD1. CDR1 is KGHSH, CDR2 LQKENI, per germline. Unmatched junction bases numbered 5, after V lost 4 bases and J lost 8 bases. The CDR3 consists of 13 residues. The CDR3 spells CASSRDRGEGYTF. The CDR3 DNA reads TGTGCCAGCTCACGCGACAGGGGGGAAGGCTACACCTTC.

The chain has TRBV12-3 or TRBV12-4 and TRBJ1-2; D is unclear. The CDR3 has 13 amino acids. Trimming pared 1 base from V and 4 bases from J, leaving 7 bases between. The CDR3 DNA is TGTGCCAGCAGTTTAGGCGGATTCTATGGCTACACCTTC. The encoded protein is CASSLGGFYGYTF.

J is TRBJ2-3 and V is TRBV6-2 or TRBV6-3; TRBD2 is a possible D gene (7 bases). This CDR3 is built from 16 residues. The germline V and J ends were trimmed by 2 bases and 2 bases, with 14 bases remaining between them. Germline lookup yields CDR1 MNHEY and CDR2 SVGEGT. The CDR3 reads CASSYGAGATTDTQYF. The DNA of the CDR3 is TGTGCCAGCAGTTACGGCGCGGGGGCGACCACAGATACGCAGTATTTT.

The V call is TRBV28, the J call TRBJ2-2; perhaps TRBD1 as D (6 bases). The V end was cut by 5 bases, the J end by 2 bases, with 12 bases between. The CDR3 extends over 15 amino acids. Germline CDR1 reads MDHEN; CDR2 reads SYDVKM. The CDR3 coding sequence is TGTGCCAGCAGTCCGGGACATAAAAACACCGGGGAGCTGTTTTTT. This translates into CASSPGHKNTGELFF.

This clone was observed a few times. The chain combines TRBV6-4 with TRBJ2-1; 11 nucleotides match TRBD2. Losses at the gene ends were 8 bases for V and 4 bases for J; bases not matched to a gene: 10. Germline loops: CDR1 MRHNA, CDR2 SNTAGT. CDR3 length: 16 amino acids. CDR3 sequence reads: CASSSSGTSGYNEQFF. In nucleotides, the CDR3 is TGTGCCAGCTCCTCCTCCGGGACTAGCGGATACAATGAGCAGTTCTTC.